These 26 T cell receptor beta chains were sequenced from one sample in a study of blood T cells in healthy people across ages. PCR was performed a second time for roughly 7 to 11 cycles using a sample-barcoded 5' primer and a J-beta primer mix. TCRdb redid the calling of the 5' RACE reads with MiXCR, one entry per CDR3 protein. The sample holds approximately 360,000 distinct CDR3 sequences; roughly half are singletons and the top ten take 45% to 60%. Sequenced input: blood. These receptors came from a man between 60 and 70 years old in good health.

The V and J genes are TRBV6-5 and TRBJ2-3, with D possibly being TRBD1 (5 bases). This CDR3 is built from 12 residues. Trimming left V 6 bases short and J 7 bases short, with 11 bases between. Per the germline V gene, CDR1 is MNHEY and CDR2 is SVGAGI. DNA for the CDR3: TGTGCCAGCAGCATGGACACGAATACGCAGTATTTT. Translated: CASSMDTNTQYF.

V and J are TRBV29-1 and TRBJ2-7; D is ambiguous. Trimming left V 5 bases short and J 0 bases short, with 8 bases between. There are 12 residues in the CDR3. Germline V gene sequence: CDR1 SQVTM, CDR2 ANQGSEA. CDR3 loop: CSVKRGSYEQYF. DNA of the CDR3: TGCAGCGTTAAACGCGGCTCCTACGAGCAGTACTTC.

This clonotype has at least ten counts. J is TRBJ2-5 and V is TRBV5-1, with D perhaps TRBD2 (6 bases). Germline assignment: CDR1 SGHRS and CDR2 YFSETQ. Between the trimmed V and J ends, which lost 4 bases and 2 bases, there was a span of 15 bases. This CDR3 has 15 residues. The CDR3 DNA is TGCGCCAGCAGCCGCCCACGGGAGACACAAGAGACCCAGTACTTC. This sequence encodes CASSRPRETQETQYF.

This clonotype was seen at least ten times. This chain connects TRBV7-9 to TRBJ1-4; possibly TRBD1 for D (5 bases). The CDR3 is made up of 14 amino acids. Trimming removed 2 bases at V and 4 bases at J, with 8 bases between. CDR1 is SEHNR, CDR2 FQNEAQ, per germline (reference sequence). For the CDR3, the DNA is TGTGCCAGCAGCTTAACAGGTTTTAATGAAAAACTGTTTTTT. Protein: CASSLTGFNEKLFF.

V gene TRBV7-2 combines with J gene TRBJ1-1, with no clear D. This CDR3 spans 15 amino acids. Germline values: CDR1 SGHTA, CDR2 FQGNSA. The V gene lost 4 bases and the J gene lost 0 bases, with 12 bases spanning the gap. The CDR3 region has the DNA TGTGCCAGCAGCTCCCAGATTAGATTGAACACTGAAGCTTTCTTT. It is translated as CASSSQIRLNTEAFF. Drawing the rest from reference TRBV7-2 and TRBJ1-1, the complete variable domain is GAGVSQSPSNKVTEKGKDVELRCDPISGHTALYWYRQSLGQGLEFLIYFQGNSAPDKSGLPSDRFSAERTGGSVSTLTIQRTQQEDSAVYLCASSSQIRLNTEAFFGQGTRLTVV.

This clonotype was seen a handful of times. The chain carries TRBV11-2 and TRBJ2-7; D tentatively reads TRBD1 or TRBD2 (5 bases each). The CDR3 runs 14 residues. The germline V and J ends were trimmed by 8 bases and 0 bases, with 14 bases remaining between them. Germline values: CDR1 SGHAT, CDR2 FQNNGV. The CDR3 spells CASGRDGSSYEQYF. The CDR3 DNA reads as TGTGCCAGCGGCCGGGACGGTAGCTCCTACGAGCAGTACTTC.

This clonotype was counted a single time. This may be a read error, as it is one base from a much larger clone. The DNA for the CDR3 is TGTGCCCGCAGTTCCCCCTCGGCCAGGGACGGGTATGGCTACACCTTC. Translating gives CARSSPSARDGYGYTF. The chain couples TRBV28 to TRBJ1-2; D is possibly TRBD1 (5 bases). The CDR3 sequence is 16 residues long. CDR1 and CDR2 (germline): MDHEN, SYDVKM.

CDR3 in amino acids: CASGNRETGEQYF. In DNA, the CDR3 is TGTGCCAGCGGTAACAGGGAAACGGGTGAGCAGTACTTC. The rearrangement uses TRBV12-3 or TRBV12-4 and TRBJ2-5, with D possibly TRBD1 on 6 matching bases. The CDR3 sequence is 13 residues long. V was shortened by 8 bases and J by 11 bases, with 21 bases between the two germline ends.

The rearrangement links TRBV6-5 to TRBJ1-1; D is uncertain. This CDR3 has 13 residues. Germline-derived CDR1 and CDR2 are MNHEY and SVGAGI. The V end lost 7 bases, the J end lost 1 base, and 10 bases lay between the germline ends. DNA of the CDR3: TGTGCCAGCACTAACGGGTGGAACACTGAAGCTTTCTTT. Residues: CASTNGWNTEAFF.

This clonotype was seen a few times. The chain is built from TRBV7-2 and TRBJ2-1, with TRBD1 identical over 11 bases. The end of the DNA fits TRBJ2-7 better, so the J call may be wrong. The CDR3 consists of 19 residues. Per the germline V gene, CDR1 is SGHTA and CDR2 is FQGNSA. Written as DNA, the CDR3 is TGTGCCAGCAGCCCCTCGGACAGGGGGCGATACCGCTCCTACAATGAGCAGTACTTC. It encodes CASSPSDRGRYRSYNEQYF.

To note about this clonotype: At one boundary the junction diverges from the germline segment, which might be a read error. This chain connects TRBV12-3 or TRBV12-4 to TRBJ1-4; D possibly corresponds to TRBD1 (6 bases). CDR3 length: 16 residues. This CDR3 is CASSFDRFATNEKLFF. The CDR3 DNA reads TGTGCCAGCAGCTTTGACAGGTTTGCAACTAACGAAAAACTGTTTTTT.

This clonotype was picked up a small number of times. This chain links TRBV7-2 with TRBJ2-5; 9 positions match TRBD1. V gave up 2 bases and J gave up 5 bases; unmatched junction bases: 3. The CDR3 contains 14 residues. CDR1 and CDR2 (germline): SGHTA, FQGNSA. The CDR3 sequence is CASSLTGQGETQYF. CDR3 nucleotide sequence: TGTGCCAGCAGCTTAACTGGACAGGGGGAGACCCAGTACTTC.

This chain uses TRBV20-1 with TRBJ2-3, with 10 bases fitting TRBD2. CDR1 and CDR2 (germline): DFQATT, SNEGSKA (reference sequence). This CDR3 is 15 amino acids long. V was clipped by 7 bases and J by 4 bases; unmatched bases: 11. The CDR3 loop reads CSVPPAGGPADTQYF. DNA for the CDR3: TGCAGTGTCCCACCAGCGGGGGGGCCGGCAGATACGCAGTATTTT.

As to this clonotype: A single base separates this from a much larger clone, so it may be a read error. The chain has TRBV2 and TRBJ2-3, with 10 bases aligning to TRBD1. This CDR3 has 15 residues. The germline CDR1 and CDR2 sequences are SNHLY and FYNNEI. V lost 8 bases to trimming and J lost 2 bases; unmatched junction nucleotides: 7. The CDR3 DNA follows: TGTGCCAGCGAGGGACAGGGGACAACCACAGATACGCAGTATTTT. It translates to CASEGQGTTTDTQYF.

This rearrangement joins TRBV7-8 to TRBJ2-7, with D possibly TRBD2 on 7 matching bases. V was trimmed by 8 bases and J by 2 bases, leaving 19 bases between them. The CDR3 sequence is 15 residues long. Germline V gene sequence: CDR1 SGHVS, CDR2 FQNEAQ. CDR3 nucleotide sequence: TGTGCCAGCGCCAACGGGGGGCAGGGGACCTACGAGCAGTACTTC. Residues: CASANGGQGTYEQYF.

This clonotype was counted between two and nine times. Given a much more abundant clone one base away, this may be a read error. J is TRBJ2-7 and V is TRBV6-2 or TRBV6-3; D is perhaps TRBD1 (6 bases). The J call is in doubt because the DNA end fits TRBJ2-5 better. CDR1 is MNHEY, CDR2 SVGEGT, per germline. The CDR3 is 14 residues long. The CDR3 sequence: CASTPVGGVETQYF. The CDR3 DNA sequence: TGTGCCAGCACTCCAGTTGGGGGCGTAGAGACCCAGTACTTC.

This chain connects TRBV7-6 to TRBJ1-3, with D maybe TRBD1 (5 bases). Germline V gene sequence: CDR1 SGHVS, CDR2 FNYEAQ. Trimming shortened V by 5 bases and J by 0 bases, and 11 bases separated the two germline ends. There are 15 residues in the CDR3. The CDR3 sequence is CASSPGGISGNTIYF. The DNA of the CDR3 is TGTGCCAGCAGCCCCGGGGGGATCTCTGGAAACACCATATATTTT.

Concerning this clonotype: One junction end disagrees with the germline gene, perhaps due to a read error. In DNA, the CDR3 is TGTGCCAGCAGCCTTACCCCGACAGTTTCTGGGGCCGACGTCCTGACTTTC. It specifies CASSLTPTVSGADVLTF. The chain carries TRBV27 and TRBJ2-6; tentative D call: TRBD1 (5 bases). Germline V gene data show CDR1 as MNHEY and CDR2 as SMNVEV (reference sequence). This CDR3 is 17 amino acids long.

This clonotype was seen more than once but under ten times. The rearrangement joins TRBV6-5 to TRBJ2-3; TRBD2 matches at 8 bases. Trimming removed 0 bases from V and 4 bases from J; junction bases left unmatched: 15. Germline V gene data show CDR1 as MNHEY and CDR2 as SVGAGI. This CDR3 contains 19 residues. CDR3 nucleotide sequence: TGTGCCAGCAGTTACTCGTGGGGTGGGAGCGGGAGTGTCGCAGATACGCAGTATTTT. Its translation is CASSYSWGGSGSVADTQYF.

This clonotype was seen a few times. The rearrangement links TRBV7-2 to TRBJ2-5; 8 bases align to TRBD2. The germline V gene has CDR1 SGHTA and CDR2 FQGNSA. The length of the CDR3 is 15 residues. J gave up 7 bases and V 1 base, and 8 bases lay outside the gene matches. The CDR3 region is CASSLELAAGGTQYF. The CDR3 DNA reads TGTGCCAGCAGCTTAGAACTTGCGGCGGGGGGGACCCAGTACTTC.

The rearrangement joins TRBV7-6 to TRBJ2-2; no definite D call. Germline CDR1 SGHVS, CDR2 FNYEAQ. V lost 0 bases and J lost 0, with 11 bases in between. The CDR3 runs 17 residues. For the CDR3, the DNA is TGTGCCAGCAGCTTAGCTCCGACTGGCTCGAACACCGGGGAGCTGTTTTTT. This encodes CASSLAPTGSNTGELFF.

The rearrangement links TRBV28 to TRBJ2-7; 12 nucleotides match TRBD2. Looked up from germline, CDR1 is MDHEN and CDR2 is SYDVKM. V lost 7 bases, J lost 2 bases, and 6 bases stayed unmatched. The CDR3 loop spans 15 amino acids. CDR3 in amino acids: CASISLAGGTYEQYF. The CDR3 DNA reads as TGTGCCAGCATCTCACTAGCGGGGGGCACCTACGAGCAGTACTTC.

This clonotype was recorded once. V gene TRBV5-1 combines with J gene TRBJ1-2; 7 nucleotides match TRBD1. V was pared by 0 bases and J by 3 bases, with 5 bases of the junction left unmatched. Germline V gives CDR1 SGHRS, CDR2 YFSETQ. The CDR3 loop spans 15 amino acids. The CDR3 protein is CASSLADRVYYGYTF. Written as DNA, the CDR3 is TGCGCCAGCAGCTTGGCAGACAGGGTGTACTATGGCTACACCTTC.

This chain links TRBV20-1 with TRBJ2-7; no clear D gene. Trimming pared 7 bases from V and 1 base from J, leaving 8 bases between. Germline V gene lookup returns CDR1 DFQATT and CDR2 SNEGSKA (reference sequence). The CDR3 covers 11 residues. The CDR3 sequence: CSGALSYEQYF. CDR3 sequence (DNA): TGCAGTGGGGCCTTGTCCTACGAGCAGTACTTC.

The chain joins TRBV11-2 to TRBJ2-7; a weak D match, TRBD1 (7 bases). With 7 bases removed from V and 10 bases from J, the gap between germline ends came to 29 bases. Germline V gives CDR1 SGHAT, CDR2 FQNNGV. This CDR3 has 16 residues. In DNA form, the CDR3 reads TGTGCCAGCACCCCAGAGGGGGGACAGAGTCCTGGGGCCCAGTACTTC. Residues: CASTPEGGQSPGAQYF.

The chain carries TRBV6-2 or TRBV6-3 and TRBJ2-4; no reliable D call. Judging by the DNA end, TRBJ2-7 fits better; the J call may be wrong. The CDR3 consists of 14 residues. CDR1 and CDR2 (germline): MNHEY, SVGEGT. The chain's CDR3 is CASSNNLRIYEQYF. In DNA, the CDR3 is TGTGCCAGCAGCAACAACCTTCGGATCTACGAGCAGTACTTC.